The TCR beta chain under discussion was sequenced for a study of control samples from healthy donors and cancer patients. TCRdb's copy holds only in-frame clones and misses some; the assay was immunoSEQ multiplex PCR. Altogether 150,000 to 200,000 clones are present, about 87% being singletons, with the ten largest covering 12%. The CDR3 totals 13 residues. V was cut by 5 bases and J by 3 bases, with 10 bases left in between. Germline CDR1 is SEHNR and CDR2 is FQNEAQ (reference sequence). This clone was observed once. The sequenced sample was blood. The clonotype originates from a man younger than 40 in good health. This rearrangement joins TRBV7-9 to TRBJ1-1; D unclear. Here the CDR3 reads CASSPREDTEAFF. CDR3 sequence (DNA): TGTGCCAGCAGCCCGAGGGAGGACACTGAAGCTTTCTTT.